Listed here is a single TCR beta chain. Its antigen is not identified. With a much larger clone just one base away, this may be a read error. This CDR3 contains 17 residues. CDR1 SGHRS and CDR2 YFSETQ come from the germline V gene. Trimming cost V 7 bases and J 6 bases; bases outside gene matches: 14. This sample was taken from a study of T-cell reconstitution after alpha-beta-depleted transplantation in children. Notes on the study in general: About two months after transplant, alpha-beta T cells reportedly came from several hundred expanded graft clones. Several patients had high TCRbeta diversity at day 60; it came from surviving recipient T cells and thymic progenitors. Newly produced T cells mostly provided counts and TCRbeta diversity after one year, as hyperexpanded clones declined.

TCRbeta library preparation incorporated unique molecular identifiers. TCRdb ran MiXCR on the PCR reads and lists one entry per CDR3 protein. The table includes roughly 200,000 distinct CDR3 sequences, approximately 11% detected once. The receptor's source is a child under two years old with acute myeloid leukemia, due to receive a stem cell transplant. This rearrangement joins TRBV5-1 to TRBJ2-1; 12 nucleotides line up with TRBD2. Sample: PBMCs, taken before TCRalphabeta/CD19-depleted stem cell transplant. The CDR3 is CASGPQLAGGLGNEQFF. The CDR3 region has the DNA TGCGCCAGCGGCCCTCAGCTAGCGGGAGGGCTGGGCAATGAGCAGTTCTTC.